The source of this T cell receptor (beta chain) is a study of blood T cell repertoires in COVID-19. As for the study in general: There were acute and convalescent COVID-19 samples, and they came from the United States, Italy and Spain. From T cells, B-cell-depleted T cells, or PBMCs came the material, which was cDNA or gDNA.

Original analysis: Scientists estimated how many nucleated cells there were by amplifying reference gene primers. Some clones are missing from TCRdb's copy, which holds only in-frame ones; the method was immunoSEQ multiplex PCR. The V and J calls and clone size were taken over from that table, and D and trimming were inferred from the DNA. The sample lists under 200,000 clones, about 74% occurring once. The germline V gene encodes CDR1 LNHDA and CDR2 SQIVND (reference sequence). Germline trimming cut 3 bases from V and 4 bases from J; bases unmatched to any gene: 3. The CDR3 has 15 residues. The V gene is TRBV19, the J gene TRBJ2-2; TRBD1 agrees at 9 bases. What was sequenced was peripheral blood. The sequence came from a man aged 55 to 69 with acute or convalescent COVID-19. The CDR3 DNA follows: TGTGCCAGTAGTATTGGGACAGGGAGCACCGGGGAGCTGTTTTTT. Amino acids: CASSIGTGSTGELFF.